The clone carrying this T cell receptor (beta chain) was counted ten times or more. The antigen is not known. The source of the sample is a study of identical twins. TCRdb recomputed calls from the 5' RACE reads with MiXCR, one row per CDR3 protein. The sample includes about 160,000 distinct CDR3 sequences, roughly 3.2% of them seen just once. Unmatched junction bases numbered 9, after V lost 7 bases and J lost 5 bases. Germline assignment: CDR1 SGHTA and CDR2 FQGTGA. CDR3 length: 14 amino acids. Overall study findings and caveats: Cord blood beta clonotypes present at high abundance carried fewer insertions; no such pattern appeared in memory repertoires. Partly confounded zero-insertion analyses could result from invariant MAIT and iNKT cells. Donors were not followed over many years; analysis was cross-sectional. Less excess twin sharing appeared in beta out-of-frame sequences.

The source is a man younger than 30 in good health. The sequenced material came from memory T cells sorted from blood. The chain couples TRBV7-3 to TRBJ2-3; 7 bases are a match to TRBD2. The CDR3 is CASTFGLVGDTQYF. The CDR3 coding sequence is TGTGCCAGCACCTTCGGACTAGTTGGAGATACGCAGTATTTT.